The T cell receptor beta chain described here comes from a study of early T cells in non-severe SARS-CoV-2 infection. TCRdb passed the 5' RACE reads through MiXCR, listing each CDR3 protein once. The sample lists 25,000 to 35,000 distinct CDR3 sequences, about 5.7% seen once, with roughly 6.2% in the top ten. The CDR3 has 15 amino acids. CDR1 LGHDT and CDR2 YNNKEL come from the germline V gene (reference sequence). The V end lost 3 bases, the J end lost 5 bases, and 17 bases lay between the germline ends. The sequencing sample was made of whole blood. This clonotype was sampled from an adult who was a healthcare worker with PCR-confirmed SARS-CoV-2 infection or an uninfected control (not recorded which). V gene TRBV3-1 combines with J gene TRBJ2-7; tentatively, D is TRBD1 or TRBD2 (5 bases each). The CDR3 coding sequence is TGTGCCAGCAGCCAGGGGGACGGGTGGACCCACGAGCAGTACTTC. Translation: CASSQGDGWTHEQYF.